This paragraph covers one T cell receptor beta chain sequence. What it binds is unknown. The CDR3 runs 14 residues. Germline V gene data show CDR1 as SGHTA and CDR2 as FQGNSA. Between the trimmed V and J ends, which lost 1 base and 3 bases, there was a span of 9 bases. Regarding treatment: 19 received Ad26.COV2.S at low or high dose, single or two shots; about 5 received placebo; per-sample allocation not given. Sample collection was performed on day 63 after the first vaccine or placebo injection. The entry originates in a study of Ad26.COV2.S vaccination and SARS-CoV-2 variants. Study context: Recipients of Ad26.COV2.S got it intramuscularly, once or twice 56 days apart.

Whole-study results and caveats: After vaccination, reports described spike-specific CD8+ and CD4+ T cell responses as showing substantial breadth. Higher spike-specific TCR breadth was found in vaccine recipients than in placebo recipients.

The assay was immunoSEQ multiplex PCR, and TCRdb's table has in-frame clones only and misses some. Among roughly 400,000 clones listed, 90% were seen once. The sample was peripheral blood, taken in a trial of Ad26.COV2.S vaccine versus placebo. This TCR came from a person between 18 and 59 years old who received the Ad26.COV2.S COVID-19 vaccine or a placebo. J is TRBJ1-2 and V is TRBV7-2, with no clear D. The CDR3 bases are TGTGCCAGCAGCTTAGATCGGACGGACTATGGCTACACCTTC. Amino acids: CASSLDRTDYGYTF.